The present T cell receptor beta chain was sequenced within a study of T cell repertoires in ileal Crohn's disease (dated by TCRdb to the late 2010s). Looking at the study overall: The median duration of disease was approximately 7.9 years, and at the time of surgery 35% of patients were active smokers. Postoperative therapy was given to about half of the patients, with thiopurines administered to 11 patients and anti-TNF agents administered to 15 to 20 patients. Every patient underwent surgery because of a complication, which was stricturing disease in approximately 60% and penetrating disease in 39%. The study was conducted in parallel with a multicentre cohort built to find predictors of early endoscopic recurrence after ileocolonic resection. M6 samples were neoterminal ileum biopsies taken at postoperative colonoscopy. Endoscopic postoperative recurrence was defined as a Rutgeerts score above i0. A total of 170 or so mucosal samples from some 60 patients were sequenced, with samples obtained at several locations on the surgical specimen and at postoperative endoscopy. TCR repertoire analysis was performed in around 57 Crohn's disease patients drawn from a prospective multicentre cohort.

A word on this clone: Its antigen is not yet known. Per-nucleotide qualities are absent, and no much larger clonotype sits a single base away.

For commercial TCRB immunosequencing, about 0.45 micrograms of biopsy DNA were submitted for each sample. CDR3 regions were amplified from genomic DNA by Adaptive Biotechnology using a two-step, amplification bias-controlled multiplex PCR. The first PCR used primers for every V and J gene segment; the second PCR added barcodes and Illumina adapters. CDR3 libraries were sequenced using an Illumina instrument. The authors processed their data as follows. Analysis combined the vendor-provided pipelines with custom analysis of raw data in R/Bioconductor under R version 3.3.0. Clonality, which ranges from 0 to 1, was calculated as the inverse of the normalised Shannon entropy across all productive clones. High-frequency clones were defined as the share of the repertoire taken up by the top 100 clones, keeping only clones that passed a 95% confidence test. Repertoire diversity was measured with the Simpson index, and overlap between samples was measured with the Morisita-Horn index. TCRdb obtained this table from immuneACCESS and retained in-frame rearrangements with V and J assigned. These tables miss some clones; where compared with another copy, unresolved V genes account for less than half of the shortfall, and the remainder is unexplained. V and J calls and clone size come straight from that table; D and trimming were deduced from the DNA. In all, the sample holds fewer than 13,000 clones, and roughly 80% of those were seen once. Around 16% of the sample is taken by the ten largest.

CDR1 GTSNPN and CDR2 SVGIG were looked up in the germline V gene (reference sequence). The V end loses 3 bases and the J end loses 8 bases, and a stretch of 7 bases separates them. The CDR3 goes from the cysteine to the phenylalanine over 10 residues. Only the CDR3 region is kept as DNA, spanning 30 bases read in frame from base 1. Broad study findings and their caveats: Compared with CD4 T cells, sorted CD8 T cells contained more high-frequency clones, which suggests that the mucosal expansions were mostly CD8. Only a subgroup of patients, of unstated size, had their mucosal CD4 and CD8 T cells sorted and sequenced. Patients who were active smokers at surgery had a significantly higher proportion of clonal expansions than non-smokers (roughly 27% vs 19%, p=0.02). Within the first year after surgery, the timing of postoperative endoscopy varied, and the median delay was about 7.3 months. Higher percentages of high-frequency clones at the time of surgery were linked to endoscopic recurrence, and every patient with clonality above 26.8% (18/57) had recurrence.

According to the study, the label for this sample's time point signals: neoterminal ileum biopsy at postoperative endoscopy, about 6 months after surgery. Adults with ileal or ileocolonic Crohn's disease and an indication for ileocolonic resection were eligible for inclusion. Before DNA extraction, whole ileal mucosal biopsies were kept frozen at -80 degrees C. Genomic DNA was isolated from frozen whole biopsies using a TRizol-based method, and the DNA was quantified with a NanoDrop 2000 spectrophotometer. The chain was built from TRBV30 and TRBJ1-2, and possibly TRBD1, on 5 matching bases. This clonotype originated in an adult with Crohn's disease. Sequencing input: ileal tissue. For the CDR3, the sequence is CAWSRGGYTF. The DNA reads as follows: TGTGCCTGGAGCCGGGGGGGCTACACCTTC.